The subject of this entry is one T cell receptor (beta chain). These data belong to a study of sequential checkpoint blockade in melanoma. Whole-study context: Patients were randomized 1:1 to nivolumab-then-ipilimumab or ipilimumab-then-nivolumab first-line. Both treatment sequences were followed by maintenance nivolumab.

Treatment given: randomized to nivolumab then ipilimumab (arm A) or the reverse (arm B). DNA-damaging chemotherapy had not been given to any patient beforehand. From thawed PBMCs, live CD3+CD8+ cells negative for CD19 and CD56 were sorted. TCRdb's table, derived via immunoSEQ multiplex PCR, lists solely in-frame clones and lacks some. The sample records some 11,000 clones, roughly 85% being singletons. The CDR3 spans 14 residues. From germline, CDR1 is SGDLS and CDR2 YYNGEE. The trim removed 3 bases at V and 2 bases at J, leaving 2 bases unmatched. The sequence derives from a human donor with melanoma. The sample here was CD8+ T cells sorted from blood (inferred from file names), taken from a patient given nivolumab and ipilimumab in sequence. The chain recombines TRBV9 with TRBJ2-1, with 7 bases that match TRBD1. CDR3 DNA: TGTGCCAGCAGCGAGGACAGGACCTACAATGAGCAGTTCTTC. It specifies CASSEDRTYNEQFF.